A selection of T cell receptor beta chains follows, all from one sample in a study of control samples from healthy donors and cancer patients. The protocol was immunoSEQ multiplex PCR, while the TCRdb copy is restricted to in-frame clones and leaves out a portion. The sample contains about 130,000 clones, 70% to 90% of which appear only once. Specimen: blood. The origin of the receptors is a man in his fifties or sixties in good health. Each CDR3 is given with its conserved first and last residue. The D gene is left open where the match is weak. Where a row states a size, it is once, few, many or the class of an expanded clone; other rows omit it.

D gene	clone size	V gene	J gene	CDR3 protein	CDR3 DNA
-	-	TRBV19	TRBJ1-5	CATDGGGQPQHF	TGTGCCACCGACGGGGGAGGACAGCCCCAGCATTTT
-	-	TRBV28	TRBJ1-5	CASSSGGNNQPQHF	TGTGCCAGCAGTTCTGGGGGGAACAATCAGCCCCAGCATTTT
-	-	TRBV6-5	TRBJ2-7	CASSLFYEQYF	TGTGCCAGCAGTCTTTTCTACGAGCAGTACTTC
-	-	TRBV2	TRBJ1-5	CASNTDGIKQPQHF	TGTGCCAGCAATACGGACGGGATAAAGCAGCCCCAGCATTTT
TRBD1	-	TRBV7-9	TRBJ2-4	CASSLAFGGQGANIQYF	TGTGCCAGCAGCTTAGCGTTCGGAGGACAGGGGGCAAACATTCAGTACTTC
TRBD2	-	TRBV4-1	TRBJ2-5	CASSPGTSRETQYF	TGCGCCAGCAGCCCCGGGACTAGTAGGGAGACCCAGTACTTC
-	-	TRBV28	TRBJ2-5	CASSLDGRGETQYF	TGTGCCAGCAGTTTAGACGGGCGGGGAGAGACCCAGTACTTC
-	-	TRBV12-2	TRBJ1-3	CASRLRHTIYF	TGTGCAAGTCGCTTACGGCACACCATATATTTT
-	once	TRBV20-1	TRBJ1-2	CSASFLSRASSYGYTF	TGCAGTGCTAGTTTTCTCTCTCGCGCTTCCTCCTATGGCTACACCTTC
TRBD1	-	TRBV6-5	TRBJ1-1	CASSLDRGGYTEAFF	TGTGCCAGCAGCCTGGACAGGGGAGGTTACACTGAAGCTTTCTTT
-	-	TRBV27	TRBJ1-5	CASSSHAKGPQHF	TGTGCCAGCAGTTCGCATGCAAAGGGACCCCAGCATTTT
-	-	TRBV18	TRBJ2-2	CASSPFRDGNTGELFF	TGTGCCAGCTCACCATTTCGGGACGGTAACACCGGGGAGCTGTTTTTT
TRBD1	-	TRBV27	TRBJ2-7	CASSLWQGAYEQYF	TGTGCCAGCAGTTTATGGCAGGGGGCCTATGAGCAGTACTTC
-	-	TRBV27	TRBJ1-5	CATKGAGINQPQHF	TGTGCCACAAAGGGTGCTGGGATCAATCAGCCCCAGCATTTT
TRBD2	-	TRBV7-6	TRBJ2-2	CASSFPGGVSNTGELFF	TGTGCCAGCAGCTTTCCGGGAGGGGTTTCCAACACCGGGGAGCTGTTTTTT
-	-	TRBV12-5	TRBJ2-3	CASGLGASTDTQYF	TGTGCTAGTGGTTTGGGGGCGAGCACAGATACGCAGTATTTT
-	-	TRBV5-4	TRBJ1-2	CASSLETPRYGYTF	TGTGCCAGCAGCTTAGAGACCCCGAGATATGGCTACACCTTC
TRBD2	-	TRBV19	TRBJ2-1	CASSPNIAGGYNEQFF	TGTGCCAGTAGTCCCAACATAGCGGGGGGTTACAATGAGCAGTTCTTC
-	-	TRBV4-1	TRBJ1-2	CASSQNIGTHYGYTF	TGCGCCAGCAGCCAGAATATCGGGACACATTATGGCTACACCTTC
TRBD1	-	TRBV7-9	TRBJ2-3	CASSLVQGITDTQYF	TGTGCCAGCAGCTTAGTACAGGGGATCACAGATACGCAGTATTTT
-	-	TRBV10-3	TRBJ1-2	CAISEGYTDGYTF	TGTGCCATCAGTGAGGGGTACACAGATGGCTACACCTTC
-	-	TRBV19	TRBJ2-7	CASSIKQGTAEQYF	TGTGCCAGTAGTATAAAACAGGGAACGGCCGAGCAGTACTTC
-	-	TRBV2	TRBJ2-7	CATGTGRDEQYF	TGTGCCACCGGCACAGGGCGTGACGAGCAGTACTTC
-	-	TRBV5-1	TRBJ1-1	CASSSTRGVTEAFF	TGCGCCAGCAGCTCCACTCGGGGGGTCACTGAAGCTTTCTTT
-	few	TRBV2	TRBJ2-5	CASSAPGHQYF	TGTGCCAGCAGTGCCCCAGGACACCAGTACTTC
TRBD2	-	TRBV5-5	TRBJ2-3	CASSFPGTSTDTQYF	TGTGCCAGCAGCTTCCCCGGGACTAGTACAGATACGCAGTATTTT
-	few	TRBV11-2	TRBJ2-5	CASSLVGTKHGETQYF	TGTGCCAGCAGCCTAGTGGGGACCAAACATGGGGAGACCCAGTACTTC
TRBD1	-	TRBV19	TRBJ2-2	CASSGWTGNTGELFF	TGTGCCAGTAGTGGTTGGACAGGCAATACCGGGGAGCTGTTTTTT
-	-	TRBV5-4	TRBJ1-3	CASSFGFSSGNTIYF	TGTGCCAGCAGCTTTGGGTTTAGCTCTGGAAACACCATATATTTT
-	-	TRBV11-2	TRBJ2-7	CASSPDGSSYEQYF	TGTGCCAGCAGCCCGGACGGTAGCTCCTACGAGCAGTACTTC
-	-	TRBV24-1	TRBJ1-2	CATSDDGQGPPLF	TGTGCCACCAGTGATGACGGGCAGGGCCCTCCCCTCTTC
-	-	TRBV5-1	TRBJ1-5	CASSLGSNQPQHF	TGCGCCAGCAGCTTGGGGAGCAATCAGCCCCAGCATTTT
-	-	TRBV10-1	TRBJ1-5	CASSESVGQPQHF	TGCGCCAGCAGTGAGTCTGTTGGTCAGCCCCAGCATTTT
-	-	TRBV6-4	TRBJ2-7	CASSSQQGLEQYF	TGTGCCAGCAGCTCGCAACAGGGCCTCGAGCAGTACTTC
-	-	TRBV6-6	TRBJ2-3	CASSTPTLTDTQYF	TGTGCCAGCAGTACCCCGACCCTCACAGATACGCAGTATTTT
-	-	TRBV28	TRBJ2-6	CASRPSVSGANVLTF	TGTGCCAGCAGACCGTCGGTCTCTGGGGCCAACGTCCTGACTTTC
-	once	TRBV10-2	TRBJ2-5	CASRTSGPGGTQYF	TGCGCCAGCCGTACGAGCGGACCTGGAGGGACCCAGTACTTC
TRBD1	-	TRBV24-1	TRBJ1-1	CATSDLAQGAKAFF	TGTGCCACCAGTGATTTGGCGCAGGGGGCGAAGGCTTTCTTT
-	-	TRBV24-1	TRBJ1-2	CATSDPRAVVSGYTF	TGTGCCACCAGTGATCCCCGGGCAGTTGTGAGTGGCTACACCTTC
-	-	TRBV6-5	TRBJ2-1	CASTTAGPYNEQFF	TGTGCCAGCACTACGGCGGGACCTTACAATGAGCAGTTCTTC